This TCR beta chain came from a study of technical replicates of blood from several donors. CDR1 and CDR2 (germline): KGHSH, LQKENI. CDR3 length: 16 residues. V shed 4 bases, J shed 5 bases, and the junction held 11 bases outside the gene matches. TCRdb keeps only in-frame clones here, not all; method: immunoSEQ multiplex PCR. This table has almost 70,000 clones, around 94% appearing once. The chain combines TRBV18 with TRBJ2-1, with 7 positions matching TRBD1. This TCR was recovered from a human donor in good health. The sample was T cells isolated from PBMCs. The CDR3 DNA reads TGTGCCAGCTCACACCTTGACAGGGAGTTAAACAATGAGCAGTTCTTC. It yields the protein CASSHLDRELNNEQFF.